This TCR beta chain appears in the sequencing data of a study of T cell responses to AZD1222 COVID-19 vaccine. V was trimmed by 0 bases and J by 6 bases, leaving 9 bases between them. The CDR3 sequence is 13 residues long. Germline V gene data show CDR1 as MNHEY and CDR2 as SVGAGI. The assay was immunoSEQ multiplex PCR, and TCRdb's table has in-frame clones only and misses some. The profile covers about 140,000 clones, with around 90% appearing a single time and 5.5% taken by the ten largest. The chain has TRBV6-5 and TRBJ2-7; D not certain. Source: peripheral blood, taken on day 0 of AZD1222 vaccination. This clonotype was sampled from an adult in good health. The CDR3 nucleotides are TGTGCCAGCAGTTACTCCTGGAGTTCCGAGCAGTACTTC. It specifies CASSYSWSSEQYF.